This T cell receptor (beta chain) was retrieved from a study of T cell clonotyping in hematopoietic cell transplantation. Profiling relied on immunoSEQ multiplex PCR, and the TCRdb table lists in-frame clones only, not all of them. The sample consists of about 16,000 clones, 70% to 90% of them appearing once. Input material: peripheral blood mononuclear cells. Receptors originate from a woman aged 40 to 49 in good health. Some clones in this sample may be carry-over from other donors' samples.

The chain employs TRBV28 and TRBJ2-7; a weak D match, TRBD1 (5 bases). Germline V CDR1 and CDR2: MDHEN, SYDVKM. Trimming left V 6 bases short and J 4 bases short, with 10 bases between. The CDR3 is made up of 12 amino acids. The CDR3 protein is CASRHDSYEQYF. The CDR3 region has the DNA TGTGCCAGCAGACACGACAGTTACGAGCAGTACTTC.